The 11 T cell receptor beta chains presented below share a single source sample, sequenced in a study of blood T cells in healthy people across ages. A second about 6 to 12 cycle PCR used barcoded and J-beta primers. In TCRdb, the 5' RACE reads were re-called with MiXCR into one record per CDR3 protein. In the table there are 800,000 or so distinct CDR3 sequences, around 62% of which are singletons. Sequenced input: blood. Source of these receptors: a man in his thirties or forties in good health.

The chain combines TRBV13 with TRBJ2-1; TRBD2 matches 8 bases. V trimming: 1 base; J trimming: 8 bases; junction bases outside the gene matches: 19. Germline-derived CDR1 and CDR2 are PRHDT and FYEKMQ (reference sequence). The CDR3 totals 19 residues. CDR3 nucleotide sequence: TGTGCCAGCAGCTTAGAAGTGCCTACGGGACTAGATTTAGGCTATGAGCAGTTCTTC. Encoded protein: CASSLEVPTGLDLGYEQFF.

J is TRBJ1-5 and V is TRBV7-2; D is perhaps TRBD1 (5 bases). This CDR3 spans 12 amino acids. V was shortened by 8 bases and J by 5 bases, with 10 bases between the two germline ends. The V gene's germline CDR1 is SGHTA and CDR2 FQGNSA. Here the CDR3 DNA reads TGTGCCAGCTCCCGGGGGGATCAGCCCCAGCATTTT. The encoded protein is CASSRGDQPQHF. Combining the CDR3 with reference TRBV7-2 and TRBJ1-5 gives the whole variable domain GAGVSQSPSNKVTEKGKDVELRCDPISGHTALYWYRQSLGQGLEFLIYFQGNSAPDKSGLPSDRFSAERTGGSVSTLTIQRTQQEDSAVYLCASSRGDQPQHFGDGTRLSIL.

The sample holds a few counts of this clonotype. J is TRBJ2-7 and V is TRBV7-9; D not certain. The CDR3 loop spans 15 amino acids. The V end lost 2 bases, the J end lost 0 bases, and 11 bases lay between the germline ends. Germline V lookup: CDR1 SEHNR, CDR2 FQNEAQ (reference sequence). The CDR3 loop is CASSLQGLSSYEQYF. In DNA, the CDR3 is TGTGCCAGCAGCTTACAAGGGTTGAGCTCCTACGAGCAGTACTTC. The whole variable domain, remainder taken from reference TRBV7-9 and TRBJ2-7, is DTGVSQNPRHKITKRGQNVTFRCDPISEHNRLYWYRQTLGQGPEFLTYFQNEAQLEKSRLLSDRFSAERPKGSFSTLEIQRTEQGDSAMYLCASSLQGLSSYEQYFGPGTRLTVT.

V is TRBV16 and J is TRBJ2-6; D is unresolved. Trimming took 10 bases from V and 0 from J, leaving 4 bases between them. The CDR3 contains 12 residues. CDR1 is KGHSY, CDR2 FQNENV, per germline. The CDR3 here is CATISGANVLTF. The DNA for the CDR3 is TGTGCCACCATCTCTGGGGCCAACGTCCTGACTTTC.

This clonotype was recorded a few times. The chain combines TRBV30 with TRBJ1-4; D is unclear. Looked up from germline, CDR1 is GTSNPN and CDR2 is SVGIG (reference sequence). The CDR3 has 11 amino acids. Trimming pared 5 bases from V and 7 bases from J, leaving 8 bases between. The CDR3 nucleotides are TGTGCCTGGGGGAATTTTGAAAAACTGTTTTTT. Protein: CAWGNFEKLFF.

The DNA for the CDR3 is TGCGCCAGCAGCTTGGAGGACAGGCCGATGGACATTCAGTACTTC. It codes for CASSLEDRPMDIQYF. The chain joins TRBV5-1 to TRBJ2-4, with 7 bases fitting TRBD1. J lost 8 bases, V lost 0 bases, and 8 bases had no gene match. CDR1 is SGHRS, CDR2 YFSETQ, per germline. This CDR3 is built from 15 residues.

The J gene is TRBJ1-1, the V gene TRBV7-2, with D perhaps matching TRBD1 (5 bases). The V end was cut by 9 bases, the J end by 3 bases, with 17 bases between. This CDR3 is 14 amino acids long. From germline, CDR1 is SGHTA and CDR2 FQGNSA. CDR3 DNA: TGTGCCAGTAGCCTCCAAACCAGGGACACTGAAGCTTTCTTT. Encoded protein: CASSLQTRDTEAFF.

This chain uses TRBV5-1 with TRBJ2-3, with D hard to call. V lost 0 bases and J 2 bases, leaving 10 bases between the germline ends. The CDR3 runs to 15 residues. Germline V CDR1 and CDR2: SGHRS, YFSETQ. The CDR3 region is CASSLGGLNTDTQYF. The CDR3 nucleotides are TGCGCCAGCAGCTTGGGAGGCCTTAACACAGATACGCAGTATTTT.

This clonotype showed up just once. V is TRBV5-1 and J is TRBJ2-2; 7 bases map to TRBD2. Germline CDR1 is SGHRS and CDR2 is YFSETQ. Losses at the gene ends were 4 bases for V and 0 bases for J; bases not matched to a gene: 9. The CDR3 is 17 residues long. The chain's CDR3 is CASSLFPGGTNTGELFF. The CDR3 coding sequence is TGCGCCAGCAGCCTCTTCCCGGGGGGTACGAACACCGGGGAGCTGTTTTTT.

The chain combines TRBV27 with TRBJ2-1; D is tentatively TRBD1 or TRBD2 (5 bases each). Per the germline V gene, CDR1 is MNHEY and CDR2 is SMNVEV (reference sequence). With 3 bases removed from V and 10 bases from J, the gap between germline ends came to 19 bases. The length of the CDR3 is 15 residues. CDR3 sequence: CASSFSGTKGREQFF. The CDR3, as DNA: TGTGCCAGCAGTTTCTCAGGGACCAAGGGTCGGGAGCAGTTCTTC.

A note on this clonotype: A much larger clone lies one base from this, so it may be a read error. The rearrangement joins TRBV11-2 to TRBJ2-5, with TRBD2 identical over 9 bases. Germline CDR1 reads SGHAT; CDR2 reads FQNNGV. This CDR3 spans 15 amino acids. V lost 5 bases, J lost 11 bases, and 15 bases stayed unmatched. The CDR3 bases are TGTGCCAGCAGCATCGCGGGGGGGATGTACAATGAGCAGTACTTC. Residues: CASSIAGGMYNEQYF.